This T cell receptor beta chain was sequenced for a study of blood T cell repertoires in COVID-19. Turning to the study itself: From the United States, Italy and Spain came samples of acute and convalescent COVID-19. The cDNA or gDNA used as material had been derived from T cells, B-cell-depleted T cells, or PBMCs.

The germline CDR1 and CDR2 sequences are LNHDA and SQIVND (reference sequence). This CDR3 spans 15 amino acids. The V end lost 3 bases, the J end lost 0 bases, and 11 bases lay between the germline ends. Original processing notes: Amplified reference gene primers provided the basis for estimating nucleated cell counts. Method: immunoSEQ multiplex PCR; TCRdb's copy keeps in-frame clones and lacks some. V, J and clone size derive from that table, while D and trimming were established from the DNA sequence. Of approximately 76,000 clones listed, over 75% are singletons. The source is a human donor in a cohort sampled during active COVID-19. Material for sequencing was peripheral blood. The chain recombines TRBV19 with TRBJ1-2, with D maybe TRBD1 (6 bases). The CDR3, as DNA: TGTGCCAGTAGTATGCAGGGGTTAGCTAACTATGGCTACACCTTC. As protein: CASSMQGLANYGYTF. The full variable domain, its missing parts supplied by reference TRBV19 and TRBJ1-2, is DGGITQSPKYLFRKEGQNVTLSCEQNLNHDAMYWYRQDPGQGLRLIYYSQIVNDFQKGDIAEGYSVSREKKESFPLTVTSAQKNPTAFYLCASSMQGLANYGYTFGSGTRLTVV.